What follows are 30 T cell receptor beta chains derived from one specimen sequenced in a study of shared T cell receptors in the human thymus. This table comes from immunoSEQ multiplex PCR, and its TCRdb copy is limited to in-frame clones, with some not included. The repertoire holds some 720,000 clones, around nine tenths seen once, with approximately 0.011% in the top ten. The sample also formed part of further work on human thymus T cells.

The sequenced material came from thymocytes. These receptors came from a boy younger than two with a congenital heart defect.

J is TRBJ2-5 and V is TRBV30, with D possibly TRBD2 on 6 matching bases. The CDR3 has 13 amino acids. Germline values: CDR1 GTSNPN, CDR2 SVGIG (reference sequence). The ends were cut back, 4 bases at V and 5 bases at J, with 14 bases in the middle. The DNA for the CDR3 is TGTGCCTGGACAAGCGCGGGGAGGGAGACCCAGTACTTC. Amino acids: CAWTSAGRETQYF. Filled out from reference TRBV30 and TRBJ2-5, the complete variable domain reads SQTIHQWPATLVQPVGSPLSLECTVEGTSNPNLYWYRQAAGRGLQLLFYSVGIGQISSEVPQNLSASRPQDRQFILSSKKLLLSDSGFYLCAWTSAGRETQYFGPGTRLLVL.

Points on this clone: Other DNA sequences within the sample encode an identical CDR3. The CDR3, as DNA: TGTGCCAGTAGGGGAGGAGAGACCCAGTACTTC. It is translated as CASRGGETQYF. The gene calls are TRBV7-8 and TRBJ2-5; tentatively, D is TRBD2 (6 bases). The germline V gene has CDR1 SGHVS and CDR2 FQNEAQ. V was pared by 9 bases and J by 4 bases, with 9 bases between. This CDR3 has 11 residues.

The V call is TRBV25-1, the J call TRBJ2-2; TRBD1 aligns across 7 bases. The germline V gene encodes CDR1 MGHDK and CDR2 SYGVNS. This CDR3 is built from 15 residues. With V trimmed by 5 bases and J by 4 bases, 7 bases remained unmatched. CDR3 loop: CASSSRQGGTGELFF. CDR3 DNA: TGTGCCAGCAGTTCTCGACAGGGTGGCACCGGGGAGCTGTTTTTT.

The chain uses TRBV10-1 and TRBJ1-1, with 10 bases aligning to TRBD1. Germline V CDR1 and CDR2: WNHNN, SYGVQD (reference sequence). With 6 bases clipped from V and 6 bases from J, the junction kept 7 bases outside the gene matches. There are 14 residues in the CDR3. The DNA of the CDR3 is TGCGCCAGCAGAGAGACAGGGGGCAAGGCTGAAGCTTTCTTT. It codes for CASRETGGKAEAFF.

Turning to this clone: One junction end disagrees with the germline gene, perhaps due to a read error. CDR3 sequence (DNA): TGTGCCATCAGTGAGTCGGGACTAGCGGGGATCTACGGGCAGTACTTC. Protein product: CAISESGLAGIYGQYF. The chain links TRBV10-3 to TRBJ2-7, with 13 bases lining up with TRBD2. Germline V gene lookup returns CDR1 ENHRY and CDR2 SYGVKD. The CDR3 has 16 amino acids.

This chain connects TRBV10-3 to TRBJ2-7; tentatively, D is TRBD1 (6 bases). CDR3 size: 14 residues. CDR1 ENHRY and CDR2 SYGVKD come from the germline V gene. The germline V and J ends were trimmed by 10 bases and 2 bases, with 18 bases remaining between them. The CDR3 DNA sequence: TGTGCCACCTCCTGGGGGCCTACGCCCTACGAGCAGTACTTC. This codes for CATSWGPTPYEQYF.

In this sample, this clone turned up a few times. The chain combines TRBV5-4 with TRBJ2-7; 8 bases align to TRBD2. Germline trimming cut 2 bases from V and 2 bases from J; bases unmatched to any gene: 6. This CDR3 is 15 amino acids long. Germline V lookup: CDR1 SGHNT, CDR2 YYREEE (reference sequence). CDR3 sequence (DNA): TGTGCCAGCAGCTTCACTAGCGGAGCGACCTACGAGCAGTACTTC. Amino acids: CASSFTSGATYEQYF. Using reference TRBV5-4 and TRBJ2-7 for the parts outside the CDR3, the full variable domain is ETGVTQSPTHLIKTRGQQVTLRCSSQSGHNTVSWYQQALGQGPQFIFQYYREEENGRGNFPPRFSGLQFPNYSSELNVNALELDDSALYLCASSFTSGATYEQYFGPGTRLTVT.

The chain is built from TRBV5-1 and TRBJ2-7; 11 bases agree with TRBD2. CDR1 and CDR2 from the germline V gene are SGHRS and YFSETQ. After removal of 2 bases from V and 4 bases from J, the junction contained 8 bases not matched to a gene. The CDR3 sequence is 16 residues long. CDR3 amino acids: CASSFGTSGRAYEQYF. CDR3 DNA sequence: TGCGCCAGCAGCTTTGGTACTAGCGGGAGAGCTTACGAGCAGTACTTC.

The genes are TRBV5-1 and TRBJ2-3; the D gene is possibly TRBD2 (6 bases). The ends were cut back, 0 bases at V and 0 bases at J, with 11 bases in the middle. This CDR3 has 16 amino acids. Germline CDR1 is SGHRS and CDR2 is YFSETQ. The CDR3 protein is CASSLAASASTDTQYF. For the CDR3, the DNA is TGCGCCAGCAGCTTGGCAGCTAGCGCTAGCACAGATACGCAGTATTTT.

The chain combines TRBV7-2 with TRBJ2-7; TRBD1 is a possible D gene (5 bases). Germline assignment: CDR1 SGHTA and CDR2 FQGNSA. The CDR3 consists of 14 residues. The V gene lost 1 base and the J gene lost 1 base, with 8 bases spanning the gap. The CDR3 coding sequence is TGTGCCAGCAGCTTAGTTGACAGTTCCTACGAGCAGTACTTC. Translation gives CASSLVDSSYEQYF. Complete variable domain (other parts from reference TRBV7-2 and TRBJ2-7): GAGVSQSPSNKVTEKGKDVELRCDPISGHTALYWYRQSLGQGLEFLIYFQGNSAPDKSGLPSDRFSAERTGGSVSTLTIQRTQQEDSAVYLCASSLVDSSYEQYFGPGTRLTVT.

The rearrangement joins TRBV2 to TRBJ2-5; possibly TRBD1 for D (6 bases). The J call may be in error: the DNA end matches TRBJ2-7 better. CDR1 is SNHLY and CDR2 is FYNNEI in the germline V gene. The CDR3 contains 15 residues. CDR3 bases: TGTGCCAGCAGTAGCAGGGGCCCCCCATCCTACGAGCAGTACTTC. Translated: CASSSRGPPSYEQYF.

The chain recombines TRBV21-1 with TRBJ2-7; the D call in the table, TRBD1, was not verified against the DNA. TRBV21-1 is recorded as a pseudogene. CDR3 length equals 18 residues. The CDR3 spells CASSKGRVGHQVSYEQYF. CDR3 bases: TGTGCCAGCAGCAAAGGCAGGGTGGGGCACCAGGTGAGCTACGAGCAGTACTTC.

The chain has TRBV5-6 and TRBJ1-2, with TRBD1 matching 9 bases. This CDR3 comprises 15 residues. CDR1 and CDR2 (germline): SGHDT, YYEEEE. V dropped 3 bases and J dropped 3; count of bases not matched to a gene: 6. The chain's CDR3 is CASSSDRGDDYGYTF. CDR3 DNA sequence: TGTGCCAGCAGCTCAGACAGGGGGGACGACTATGGCTACACCTTC.

The rearrangement links TRBV6-6 to TRBJ2-3; the match to TRBD2 covers 8 bases. The CDR3 spans 16 residues. In germline, CDR1 is MNHNY, CDR2 SVGAGI (reference sequence). Trimming at V came to 0 bases and at J to 2 bases, leaving 4 bases not matched to a gene. The CDR3 bases are TGTGCCAGCAGTTACTCGGAACTAGCGGACACAGATACGCAGTATTTT. Translating it yields CASSYSELADTDTQYF.

V gene TRBV21-1 combines with J gene TRBJ2-1; the D call of TRBD2 is as the table states it, not checked on the DNA. TRBV21-1 is marked as a pseudogene. There are 21 residues in the CDR3. CDR3 sequence (DNA): TGTGCCAGCAGCAAAAGGAGGGGCCTGACAGTCCCCGGGACTAGCAGCGATGAGCAGTTCTTC. Translation: CASSKRRGLTVPGTSSDEQFF.

The rearrangement joins TRBV12-5 to TRBJ1-2, with D maybe TRBD1 (6 bases). Germline V lookup: CDR1 LGHNT, CDR2 FRNRAP. This CDR3 spans 16 amino acids. Trimming took 5 bases from V and 3 from J, leaving 19 bases between them. CDR3 nucleotides: TGTGCTAGTGGTCTGAACGGGGGGGGCGCGGACTATGGCTACACCTTC. The encoded protein is CASGLNGGGADYGYTF.

This sequence joins TRBV6-1 and TRBJ2-5; D unclear. Germline V CDR1 and CDR2: MNHNS, SASEGT. Trimming left V 3 bases short and J 0 bases short, with 14 bases between. The CDR3 runs 16 residues. The DNA of the CDR3 is TGTGCCAGCAGTGACAGAGCGACCACGTACCAAGAGACCCAGTACTTC. It is translated as CASSDRATTYQETQYF.

The chain couples TRBV10-2 to TRBJ2-7, with TRBD2 matching over 7 bases. The V and J ends lost 8 bases and 2 bases, in that order; junction bases with no gene match: 12. The CDR3 extends over 15 amino acids. CDR1 is WSHSY, CDR2 SAAADI, per germline. The CDR3 DNA follows: TGCGCCAGCGGGCTAGCGGTAGGTGGAGCCTACGAGCAGTACTTC. It yields the protein CASGLAVGGAYEQYF.

The V call is TRBV19, the J call TRBJ2-7; TRBD2 matches at 12 bases. Germline loops: CDR1 LNHDA, CDR2 SQIVND (reference sequence). The CDR3 consists of 22 residues. The J segment lost 5 bases and the V segment lost 4 bases, leaving 27 bases of the junction unmatched. CDR3 sequence reads: CASSTRPRNMTSGRPFSHEQYF. The DNA of the CDR3 is TGTGCCAGTAGTACCCGTCCACGAAACATGACTAGCGGGAGACCATTCAGCCACGAGCAGTACTTC.

J is TRBJ1-2 and V is TRBV4-2; a possible D gene is TRBD1 (5 bases). CDR3 length: 14 amino acids. In germline, CDR1 is LGHNA, CDR2 YNFKEQ. V shed 4 bases and J shed 7 bases, with 16 bases lying between them. The CDR3 nucleotides are TGTGCCAGCAGCCTACGGGACTGGGACGGTGGCTACACCTTC. Translating gives CASSLRDWDGGYTF.

This clone was observed a few times. The chain uses TRBV28 and TRBJ2-2; 7 bases are a match to TRBD2. The CDR3 extends over 15 amino acids. Looked up from germline, CDR1 is MDHEN and CDR2 is SYDVKM. Losses at the gene ends were 10 bases for V and 0 bases for J; bases not matched to a gene: 8. CDR3 loop: CATLGRASNTGELFF. CDR3 in DNA: TGTGCCACTCTTGGGAGGGCTTCGAACACCGGGGAGCTGTTTTTT.

This chain joins TRBV5-8 and TRBJ1-2; 8 nucleotides line up with TRBD1. From germline, CDR1 is SGHTS and CDR2 YDEGEE. V lost 5 bases, J lost 0 bases, and 12 bases stayed unmatched. The CDR3 has 17 amino acids. CDR3 nucleotides: TGTGCCAGCAGAAGGGACAGGAACTATTCTCCTAACTATGGCTACACCTTC. The encoded protein is CASRRDRNYSPNYGYTF.

This sequence joins TRBV12-5 and TRBJ2-7; possible D gene TRBD2, 6 bases. CDR1 and CDR2 (germline): LGHNT, FRNRAP. The CDR3 sequence is 17 residues long. Trimming pared 6 bases from V and 0 bases from J, leaving 21 bases between. CDR3 amino acids: CASGGAGQIQNSYEQYF. CDR3 nucleotide sequence: TGTGCTAGTGGAGGCGCGGGGCAGATCCAAAACTCCTACGAGCAGTACTTC. Looking up the rest from reference TRBV12-5 and TRBJ2-7 gives the full variable domain: DARVTQTPRHKVTEMGQEVTMRCQPILGHNTVFWYRQTMMQGLELLAYFRNRAPLDDSGMPKDRFSAEMPDATLATLKIQPSEPRDSAVYFCASGGAGQIQNSYEQYFGPGTRLTVT.

The V call is TRBV28, the J call TRBJ2-5; the D gene is possibly TRBD2 (6 bases). Trimming took 6 bases from V and 4 from J, leaving 18 bases between them. CDR3 length equals 15 residues. In germline, CDR1 is MDHEN, CDR2 SYDVKM. The CDR3 DNA follows: TGTGCCAGCAGCATCGCAGGTGCCGGGGGAGAGACCCAGTACTTC. The encoded protein is CASSIAGAGGETQYF.

This chain connects TRBV4-2 to TRBJ1-2, with 8 bases that match TRBD1. J was trimmed by 6 bases and V by 0 bases; bases with no gene match: 3. The CDR3 has 14 amino acids. Germline loops: CDR1 LGHNA, CDR2 YNFKEQ. CDR3 coding DNA: TGTGCCAGCAGCCAAGACAGGGGGCGCCATGGCTACACCTTC. It encodes CASSQDRGRHGYTF.

V and J are TRBV2 and TRBJ1-1; maybe TRBD1 (6 bases). V was pared by 4 bases and J by 1 base, with 16 bases between. Germline V gene sequence: CDR1 SNHLY, CDR2 FYNNEI. The CDR3 consists of 16 residues. The CDR3, as DNA: TGTGCCAGCAGTGGGTCCAGGACAGCGAAGAACACTGAAGCTTTCTTT. Protein product: CASSGSRTAKNTEAFF.

The V gene is TRBV15, the J gene TRBJ1-6; D is undetermined. The CDR3 runs 16 residues. Trimming removed 1 base at V and 9 bases at J, with 16 bases between. Germline V CDR1 and CDR2: LNHNV, YYDKDF (reference sequence). The CDR3 protein is CATSRVGYHGSSPLHF. The DNA for the CDR3 is TGTGCCACCAGCAGAGTCGGGTACCATGGTAGTTCACCCCTCCACTTT.

The chain is built from TRBV9 and TRBJ2-1; the D gene is possibly TRBD2 (8 bases). Germline lookup yields CDR1 SGDLS and CDR2 YYNGEE. V lost 3 bases to trimming and J lost 0 bases, with 22 bases between them. The CDR3 spans 19 residues. For the CDR3, the DNA is TGTGCCAGCAGCGGAGCCAGGGGGATTAGCGGGACCTCCTACAATGAGCAGTTCTTC. This sequence encodes CASSGARGISGTSYNEQFF.

The chain carries TRBV11-2 and TRBJ2-1; a possible D gene is TRBD2 (5 bases). CDR1 is SGHAT and CDR2 is FQNNGV in the germline V gene. The V end was cut by 1 base, the J end by 0 bases, with 19 bases between. The CDR3 has 19 amino acids. The CDR3 DNA is TGTGCCAGCAGCTTAGGGGGAGCGACACTCGGAAACTCCTACAATGAGCAGTTCTTC. This gives the protein CASSLGGATLGNSYNEQFF. The full variable domain, completed using reference TRBV11-2 and TRBJ2-1, is EAGVAQSPRYKIIEKRQSVAFWCNPISGHATLYWYQQILGQGPKLLIQFQNNGVVDDSQLPKDRFSAERLKGVDSTLKIQPAKLEDSAVYLCASSLGGATLGNSYNEQFFGPGTRLTVL.

The rearrangement links TRBV30 to TRBJ2-2, with 9 bases fitting TRBD2. Germline V gene sequence: CDR1 GTSNPN, CDR2 SVGIG (reference sequence). Trimming took 0 bases from V and 1 from J; bases not matched to a gene: 9. The CDR3 is made up of 18 amino acids. CDR3 residues: CAWSVGGELAGNTGELFF. The CDR3 DNA reads as TGTGCCTGGAGTGTAGGGGGGGAACTAGCGGGGAACACCGGGGAGCTGTTTTTT. Using reference TRBV30 and TRBJ2-2 for the parts outside the CDR3, the full variable domain is SQTIHQWPATLVQPVGSPLSLECTVEGTSNPNLYWYRQAAGRGLQLLFYSVGIGQISSEVPQNLSASRPQDRQFILSSKKLLLSDSGFYLCAWSVGGELAGNTGELFFGEGSRLTVL.